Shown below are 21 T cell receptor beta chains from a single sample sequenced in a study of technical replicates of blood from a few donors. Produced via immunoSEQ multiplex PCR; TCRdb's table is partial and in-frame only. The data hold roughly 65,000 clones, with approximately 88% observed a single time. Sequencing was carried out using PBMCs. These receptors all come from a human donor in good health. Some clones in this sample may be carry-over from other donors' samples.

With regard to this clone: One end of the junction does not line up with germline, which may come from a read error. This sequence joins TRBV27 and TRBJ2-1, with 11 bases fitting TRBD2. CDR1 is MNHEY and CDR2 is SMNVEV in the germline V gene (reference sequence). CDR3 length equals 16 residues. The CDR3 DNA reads TGTGCCAGCAGTCTATCCTTAGCGGGAGGGTACAATGAGCAGTTCTTC. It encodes CASSLSLAGGYNEQFF.

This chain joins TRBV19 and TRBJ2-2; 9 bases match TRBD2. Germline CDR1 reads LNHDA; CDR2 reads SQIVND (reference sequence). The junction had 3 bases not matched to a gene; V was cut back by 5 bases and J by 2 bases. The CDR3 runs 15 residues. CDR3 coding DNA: TGTGCCAGTAGTGTGACTAGCGGAAACACCGGGGAGCTGTTTTTT. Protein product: CASSVTSGNTGELFF.

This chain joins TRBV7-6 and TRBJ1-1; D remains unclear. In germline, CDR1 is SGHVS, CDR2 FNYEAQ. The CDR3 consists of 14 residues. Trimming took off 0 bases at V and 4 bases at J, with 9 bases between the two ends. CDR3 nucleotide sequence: TGTGCCAGCAGCTTAGCGGCGGGAGGCACTGAAGCTTTCTTT. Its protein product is CASSLAAGGTEAFF.

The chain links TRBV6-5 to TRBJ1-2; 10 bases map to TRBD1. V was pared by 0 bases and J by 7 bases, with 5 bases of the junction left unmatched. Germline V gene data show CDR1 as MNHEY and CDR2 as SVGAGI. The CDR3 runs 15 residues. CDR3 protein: CASSYSETGGSGYTF. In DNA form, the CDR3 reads TGTGCCAGCAGTTACTCCGAGACAGGGGGCAGTGGCTACACCTTC.

CDR3 in DNA: TGTGCCAGCAGTTACAGGTCGCAGGGGCTGAACACTGAAGCTTTCTTT. Translating it yields CASSYRSQGLNTEAFF. The chain combines TRBV6-5 with TRBJ1-1; possibly TRBD1 for D (6 bases). CDR3 size: 16 residues. In germline, CDR1 is MNHEY, CDR2 SVGAGI. The V and J ends lost 2 bases and 0 bases respectively, with 13 bases between them.

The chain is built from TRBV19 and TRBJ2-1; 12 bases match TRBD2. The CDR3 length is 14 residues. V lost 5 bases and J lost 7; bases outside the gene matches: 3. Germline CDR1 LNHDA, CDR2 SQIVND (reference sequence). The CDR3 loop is CASSVGLAGNEQFF. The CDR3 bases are TGTGCCAGTAGTGTAGGACTAGCGGGGAATGAGCAGTTCTTC.

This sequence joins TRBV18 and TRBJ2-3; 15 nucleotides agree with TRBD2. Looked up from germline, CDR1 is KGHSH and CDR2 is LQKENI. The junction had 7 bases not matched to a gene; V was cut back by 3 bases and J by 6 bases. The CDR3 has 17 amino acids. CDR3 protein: CASSPGLAGGRGDTQYF. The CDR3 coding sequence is TGTGCCAGCTCACCCGGACTAGCGGGAGGGCGCGGGGATACGCAGTATTTT.

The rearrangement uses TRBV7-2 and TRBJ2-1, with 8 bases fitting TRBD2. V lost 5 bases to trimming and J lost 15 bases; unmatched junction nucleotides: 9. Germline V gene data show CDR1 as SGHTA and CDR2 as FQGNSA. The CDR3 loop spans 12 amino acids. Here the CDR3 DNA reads TGTGCCAGCAGCCCGTCCGGGACTAGACTGTTCTTC. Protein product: CASSPSGTRLFF.

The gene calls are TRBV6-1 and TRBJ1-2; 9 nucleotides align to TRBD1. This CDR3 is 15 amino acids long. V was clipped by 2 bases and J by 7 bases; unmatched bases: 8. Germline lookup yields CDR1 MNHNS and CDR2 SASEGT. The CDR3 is CASSEIGTGMRGYTF. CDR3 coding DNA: TGTGCCAGCAGTGAAATCGGGACAGGGATGCGTGGCTACACCTTC.

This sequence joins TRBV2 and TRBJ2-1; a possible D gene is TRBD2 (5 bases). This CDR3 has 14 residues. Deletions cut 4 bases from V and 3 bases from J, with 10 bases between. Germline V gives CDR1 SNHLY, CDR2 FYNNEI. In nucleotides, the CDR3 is TGTGCCAGCAGTGGTCAGCGGATCTACAATGAGCAGTTCTTC. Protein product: CASSGQRIYNEQFF.

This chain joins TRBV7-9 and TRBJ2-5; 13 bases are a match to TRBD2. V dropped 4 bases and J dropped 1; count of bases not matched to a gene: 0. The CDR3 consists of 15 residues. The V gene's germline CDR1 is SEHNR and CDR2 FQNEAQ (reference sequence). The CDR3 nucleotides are TGTGCCAGCAGCTGGACTAGCGGGGGCCAAGAGACCCAGTACTTC. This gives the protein CASSWTSGGQETQYF.

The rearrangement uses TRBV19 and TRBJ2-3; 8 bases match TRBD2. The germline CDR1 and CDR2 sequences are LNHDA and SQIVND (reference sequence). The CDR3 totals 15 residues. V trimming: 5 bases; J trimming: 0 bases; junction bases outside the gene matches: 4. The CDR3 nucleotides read TGTGCCAGTAGTGAAGCGGGGGTTAGCACAGATACGCAGTATTTT. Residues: CASSEAGVSTDTQYF.

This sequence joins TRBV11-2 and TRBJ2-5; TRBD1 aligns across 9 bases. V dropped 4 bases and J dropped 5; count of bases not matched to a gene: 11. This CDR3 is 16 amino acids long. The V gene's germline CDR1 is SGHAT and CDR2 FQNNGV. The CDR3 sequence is CASSSRGTGLLETQYF. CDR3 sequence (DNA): TGTGCCAGCAGCTCGAGGGGGACAGGGCTTCTGGAGACCCAGTACTTC.

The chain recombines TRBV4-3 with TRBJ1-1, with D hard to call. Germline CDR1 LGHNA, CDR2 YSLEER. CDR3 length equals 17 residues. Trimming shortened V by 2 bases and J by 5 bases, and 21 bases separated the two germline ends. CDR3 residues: CASSQTGYGRRGTEAFF. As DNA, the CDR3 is TGCGCCAGCAGCCAAACCGGATACGGGCGCCGGGGTACTGAAGCTTTCTTT.

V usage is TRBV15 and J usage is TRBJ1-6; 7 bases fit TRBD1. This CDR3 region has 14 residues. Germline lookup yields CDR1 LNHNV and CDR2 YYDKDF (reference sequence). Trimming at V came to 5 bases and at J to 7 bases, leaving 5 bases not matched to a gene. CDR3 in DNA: TGTGCCACCAGCGCACAGGGGTTCAATTCACCCCTCCACTTT. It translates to CATSAQGFNSPLHF.

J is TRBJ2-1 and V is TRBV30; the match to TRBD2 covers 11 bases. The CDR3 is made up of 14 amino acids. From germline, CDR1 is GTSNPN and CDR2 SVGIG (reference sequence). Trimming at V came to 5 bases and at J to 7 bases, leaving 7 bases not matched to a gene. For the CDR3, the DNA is TGTGCCTGGGGTAGGGGACTAGCGGATAATGAGCAGTTCTTC. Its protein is CAWGRGLADNEQFF.

CDR3 sequence reads: CASSVGHPSSYEQYF. CDR3 in DNA: TGTGCCAGCAGTGTGGGACACCCGAGCTCCTACGAGCAGTACTTC. The chain combines TRBV27 with TRBJ2-7; the D gene is possibly TRBD1 (6 bases). Trimming took 5 bases from V and 0 from J, leaving 14 bases between them. This CDR3 region has 15 residues. From germline, CDR1 is MNHEY and CDR2 SMNVEV (reference sequence).

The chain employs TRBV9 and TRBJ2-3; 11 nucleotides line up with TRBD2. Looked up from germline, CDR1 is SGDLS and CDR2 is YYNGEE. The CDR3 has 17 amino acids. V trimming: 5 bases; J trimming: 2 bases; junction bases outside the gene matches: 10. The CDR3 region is CASSLTVAGGVTDTQYF. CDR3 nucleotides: TGTGCCAGCAGTCTGACCGTAGCGGGGGGGGTCACAGATACGCAGTATTTT. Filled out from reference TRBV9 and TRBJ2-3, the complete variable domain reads DSGVTQTPKHLITATGQRVTLRCSPRSGDLSVYWYQQSLDQGLQFLIQYYNGEERAKGNILERFSAQQFPDLHSELNLSSLELGDSALYFCASSLTVAGGVTDTQYFGPGTRLTVL.

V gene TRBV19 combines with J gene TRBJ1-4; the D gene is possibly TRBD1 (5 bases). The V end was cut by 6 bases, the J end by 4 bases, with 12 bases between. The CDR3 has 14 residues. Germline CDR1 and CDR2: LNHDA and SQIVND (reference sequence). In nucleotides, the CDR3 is TGTGCCAGTAGCTCGGGCAGGGATAATGAAAAACTGTTTTTT. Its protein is CASSSGRDNEKLFF.

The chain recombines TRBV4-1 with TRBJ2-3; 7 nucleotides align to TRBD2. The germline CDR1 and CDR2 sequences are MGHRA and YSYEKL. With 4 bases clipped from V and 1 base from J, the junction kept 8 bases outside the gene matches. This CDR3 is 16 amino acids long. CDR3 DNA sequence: TGCGCCAGCAGCCTCCAAGGCGCGGGAGGCACAGATACGCAGTATTTT. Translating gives CASSLQGAGGTDTQYF.

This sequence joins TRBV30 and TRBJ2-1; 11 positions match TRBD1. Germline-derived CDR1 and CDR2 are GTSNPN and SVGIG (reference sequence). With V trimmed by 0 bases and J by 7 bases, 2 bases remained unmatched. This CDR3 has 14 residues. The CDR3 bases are TGTGCCTGGAGTGTAGGGACAGGGGGGAATGAGCAGTTCTTC. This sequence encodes CAWSVGTGGNEQFF.